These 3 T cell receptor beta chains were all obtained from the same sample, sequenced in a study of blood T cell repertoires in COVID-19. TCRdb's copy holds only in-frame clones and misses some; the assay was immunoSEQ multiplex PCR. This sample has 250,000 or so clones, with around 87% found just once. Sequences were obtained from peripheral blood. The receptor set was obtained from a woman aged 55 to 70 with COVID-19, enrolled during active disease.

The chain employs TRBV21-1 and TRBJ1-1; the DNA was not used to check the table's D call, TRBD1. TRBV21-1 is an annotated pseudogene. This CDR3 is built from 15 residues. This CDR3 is CASSKEGQGLSEAFF. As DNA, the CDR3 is TGTGCCAGCAGCAAAGAGGGACAGGGACTTTCTGAAGCTTTCTTT.

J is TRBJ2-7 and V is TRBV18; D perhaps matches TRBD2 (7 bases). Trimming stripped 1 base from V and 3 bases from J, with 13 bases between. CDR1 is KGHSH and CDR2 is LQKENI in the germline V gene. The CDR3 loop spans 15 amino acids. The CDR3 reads CASSPRNREGYEQYF. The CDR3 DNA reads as TGTGCCAGCTCACCACGGAACAGGGAGGGCTACGAGCAGTACTTC. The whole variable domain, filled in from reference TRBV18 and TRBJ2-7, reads NAGVMQNPRHLVRRRGQEARLRCSPMKGHSHVYWYRQLPEEGLKFMVYLQKENIIDESGMPKERFSAEFPKEGPSILRIQQVVRGDSAAYFCASSPRNREGYEQYFGPGTRLTVT.

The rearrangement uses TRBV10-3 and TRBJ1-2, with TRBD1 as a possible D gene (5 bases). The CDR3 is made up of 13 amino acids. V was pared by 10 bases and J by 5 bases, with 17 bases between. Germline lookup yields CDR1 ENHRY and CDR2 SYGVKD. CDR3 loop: CATQDTITYGYTF. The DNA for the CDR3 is TGTGCCACTCAGGACACCATCACGTATGGCTACACCTTC.